The clone carrying this TCR beta chain appeared once. This specimen belongs to a study of blood T cell repertoires in COVID-19. Study summary: Acute-phase and convalescent COVID-19 samples originated in the United States, Italy and Spain. PBMCs, B-cell-depleted T cells, or T cells were the source of the cDNA or gDNA that made up the material.

In the authors' workflow: Estimated nucleated cell counts came from reference gene primer amplification. This table comes from immunoSEQ multiplex PCR, and its TCRdb copy is limited to in-frame clones, with some not included. V and J calls and clone size are copied from that table; D and trimming were computed from the DNA. The profile shows roughly 180,000 clones, roughly 77% of them singletons. From germline, CDR1 is SNHLY and CDR2 FYNNEI. CDR3 length: 15 residues. The V end was cut by 6 bases, the J end by 3 bases, with 14 bases between. The chain employs TRBV2 and TRBJ1-4; D may be TRBD1 (5 bases). The sequenced sample was peripheral blood. The receptor was derived from a woman older than 75 with COVID-19, enrolled during active disease. The CDR3 here is CASRGLRQSNEKLFF. CDR3 in DNA: TGTGCCAGCAGGGGGCTGAGGCAGTCTAATGAAAAACTGTTTTTT.